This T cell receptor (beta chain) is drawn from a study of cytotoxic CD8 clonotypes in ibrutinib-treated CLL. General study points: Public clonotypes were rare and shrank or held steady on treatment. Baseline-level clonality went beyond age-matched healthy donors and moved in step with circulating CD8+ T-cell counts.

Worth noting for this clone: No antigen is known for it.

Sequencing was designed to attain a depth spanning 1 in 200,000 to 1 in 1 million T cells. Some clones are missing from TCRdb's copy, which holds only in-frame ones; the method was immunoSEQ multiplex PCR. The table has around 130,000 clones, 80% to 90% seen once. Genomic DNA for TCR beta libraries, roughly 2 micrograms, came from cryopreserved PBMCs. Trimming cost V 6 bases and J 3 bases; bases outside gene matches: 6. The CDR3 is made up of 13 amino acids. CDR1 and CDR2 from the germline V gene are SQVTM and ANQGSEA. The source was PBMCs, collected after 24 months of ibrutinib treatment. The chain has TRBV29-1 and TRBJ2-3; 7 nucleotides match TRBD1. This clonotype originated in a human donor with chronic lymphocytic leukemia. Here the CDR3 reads CSVRQGQTDTQYF. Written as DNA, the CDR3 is TGCAGCGTCAGACAGGGACAAACAGATACGCAGTATTTT.